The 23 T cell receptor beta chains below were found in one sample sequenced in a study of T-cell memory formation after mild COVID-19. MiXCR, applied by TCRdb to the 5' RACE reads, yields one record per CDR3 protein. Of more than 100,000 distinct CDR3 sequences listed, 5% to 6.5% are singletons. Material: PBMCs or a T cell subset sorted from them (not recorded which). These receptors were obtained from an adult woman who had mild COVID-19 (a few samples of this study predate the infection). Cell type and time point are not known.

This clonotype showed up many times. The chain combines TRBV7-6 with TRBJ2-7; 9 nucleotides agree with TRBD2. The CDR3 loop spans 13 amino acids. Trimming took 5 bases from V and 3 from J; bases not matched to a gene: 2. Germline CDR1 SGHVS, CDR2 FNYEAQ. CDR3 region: CASSPTSGYEQYF. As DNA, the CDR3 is TGTGCCAGCAGCCCGACTAGCGGCTACGAGCAGTACTTC.

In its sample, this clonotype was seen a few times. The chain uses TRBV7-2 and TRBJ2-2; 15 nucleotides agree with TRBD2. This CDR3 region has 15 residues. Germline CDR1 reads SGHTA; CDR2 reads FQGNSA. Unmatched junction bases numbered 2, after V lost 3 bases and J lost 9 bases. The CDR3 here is CASSFGLAGGWELFF. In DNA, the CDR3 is TGTGCCAGCAGCTTCGGACTAGCGGGAGGGTGGGAGCTGTTTTTT.

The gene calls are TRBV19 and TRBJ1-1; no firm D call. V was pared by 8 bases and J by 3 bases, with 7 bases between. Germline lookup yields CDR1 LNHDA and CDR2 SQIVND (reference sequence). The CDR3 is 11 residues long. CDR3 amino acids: CASPGYTEAFF. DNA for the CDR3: TGTGCCAGTCCCGGGTACACTGAAGCTTTCTTT.

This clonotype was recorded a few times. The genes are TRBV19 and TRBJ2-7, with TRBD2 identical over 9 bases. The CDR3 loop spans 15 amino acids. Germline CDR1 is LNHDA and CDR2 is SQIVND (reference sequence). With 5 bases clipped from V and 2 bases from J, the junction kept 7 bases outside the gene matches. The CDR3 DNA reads TGTGCCAGTAGTTCTGTTAGCGGGAGCACCTACGAGCAGTACTTC. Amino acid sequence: CASSSVSGSTYEQYF.

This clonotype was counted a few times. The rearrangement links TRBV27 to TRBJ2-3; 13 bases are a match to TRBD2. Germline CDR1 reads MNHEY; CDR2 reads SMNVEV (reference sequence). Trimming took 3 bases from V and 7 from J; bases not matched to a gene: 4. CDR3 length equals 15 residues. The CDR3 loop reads CASSLKTSGGYTQYF. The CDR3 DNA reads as TGTGCCAGCAGTTTGAAGACTAGCGGGGGGTATACGCAGTATTTT.

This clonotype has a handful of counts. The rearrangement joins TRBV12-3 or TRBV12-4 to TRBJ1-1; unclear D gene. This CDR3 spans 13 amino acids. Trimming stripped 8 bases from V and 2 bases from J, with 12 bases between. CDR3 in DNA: TGTGCCAGCGGTACCCTTCTTAACACTGAAGCTTTCTTT. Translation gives CASGTLLNTEAFF.

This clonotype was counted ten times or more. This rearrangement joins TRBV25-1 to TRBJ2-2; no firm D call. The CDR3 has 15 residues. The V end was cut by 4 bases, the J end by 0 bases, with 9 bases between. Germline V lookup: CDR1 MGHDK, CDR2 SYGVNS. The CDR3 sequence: CASSVTVTNTGELFF. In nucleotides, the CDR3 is TGTGCCAGCAGTGTTACAGTTACGAACACCGGGGAGCTGTTTTTT.

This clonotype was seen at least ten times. The CDR3 sequence is CASSLQWGSYEQYF. The CDR3 DNA follows: TGCGCCAGCAGCTTGCAATGGGGCTCCTACGAGCAGTACTTC. The chain recombines TRBV5-1 with TRBJ2-7; no reliable D call. Trimming shortened V by 1 base and J by 0 bases, and 8 bases separated the two germline ends. Looked up from germline, CDR1 is SGHRS and CDR2 is YFSETQ. This CDR3 comprises 14 residues.

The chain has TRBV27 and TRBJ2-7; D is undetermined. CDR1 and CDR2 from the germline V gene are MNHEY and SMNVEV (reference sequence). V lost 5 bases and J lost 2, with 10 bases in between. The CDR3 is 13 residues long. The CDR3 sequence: CASSAGGAYEQYF. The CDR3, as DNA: TGTGCCAGCAGTGCCGGTGGAGCCTACGAGCAGTACTTC.

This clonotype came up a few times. The CDR3, as DNA: TGTGCCAGCAGCTTATTGGGCGCTGCGGGGGACAATGAGCAGTTCTTC. The encoded protein is CASSLLGAAGDNEQFF. The chain recombines TRBV7-3 with TRBJ2-1, with 7 bases fitting TRBD2. J was trimmed by 5 bases and V by 2 bases; bases with no gene match: 9. Germline CDR1 is SGHTA and CDR2 is FQGTGA. The CDR3 loop spans 16 amino acids. The full variable domain, with the rest looked up from reference TRBV7-3 and TRBJ2-1, is GAGVSQTPSNKVTEKGKYVELRCDPISGHTALYWYRQSLGQGPEFLIYFQGTGAADDSGLPNDRFFAVRPEGSVSTLKIQRTERGDSAVYLCASSLLGAAGDNEQFFGPGTRLTVL.

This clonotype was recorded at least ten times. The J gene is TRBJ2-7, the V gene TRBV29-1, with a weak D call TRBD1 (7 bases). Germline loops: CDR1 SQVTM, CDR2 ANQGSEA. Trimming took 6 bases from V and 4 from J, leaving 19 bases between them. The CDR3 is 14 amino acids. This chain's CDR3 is CSVTSGAGGYEQYF. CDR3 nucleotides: TGCAGCGTCACCTCGGGGGCAGGGGGGTACGAGCAGTACTTC.

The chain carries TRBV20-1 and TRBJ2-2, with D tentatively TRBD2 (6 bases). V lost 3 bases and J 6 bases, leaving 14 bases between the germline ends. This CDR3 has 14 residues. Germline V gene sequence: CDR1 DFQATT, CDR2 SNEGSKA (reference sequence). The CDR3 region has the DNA TGCAGTGCTAGCGTGGGAGGTGGGCCCGGGGAGCTGTTTTTT. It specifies CSASVGGGPGELFF.

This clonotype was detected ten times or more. The CDR3 spells CASSLALASGAQETQYF. Written as DNA, the CDR3 is TGTGCCAGCAGCTTAGCGTTGGCTAGCGGAGCACAAGAGACCCAGTACTTC. The chain carries TRBV7-9 and TRBJ2-5; 7 nucleotides match TRBD2. This CDR3 region has 17 residues. CDR1 is SEHNR, CDR2 FQNEAQ, per germline (reference sequence). The trim removed 0 bases at V and 2 bases at J, leaving 9 bases unmatched.

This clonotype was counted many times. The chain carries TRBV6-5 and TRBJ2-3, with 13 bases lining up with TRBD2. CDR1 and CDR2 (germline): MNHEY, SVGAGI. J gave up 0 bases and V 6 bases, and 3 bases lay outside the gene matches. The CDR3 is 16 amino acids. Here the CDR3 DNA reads TGTGCCAGCAGAACGGGACTAGCGGGGAGCACAGATACGCAGTATTTT. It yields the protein CASRTGLAGSTDTQYF.

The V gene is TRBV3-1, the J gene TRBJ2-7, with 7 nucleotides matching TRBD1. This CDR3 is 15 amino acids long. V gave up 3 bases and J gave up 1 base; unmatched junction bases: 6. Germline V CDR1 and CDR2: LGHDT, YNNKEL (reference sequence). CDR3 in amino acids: CASSHPQGKSYEQYF. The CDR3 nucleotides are TGTGCCAGCAGCCATCCACAGGGGAAATCCTACGAGCAGTACTTC.

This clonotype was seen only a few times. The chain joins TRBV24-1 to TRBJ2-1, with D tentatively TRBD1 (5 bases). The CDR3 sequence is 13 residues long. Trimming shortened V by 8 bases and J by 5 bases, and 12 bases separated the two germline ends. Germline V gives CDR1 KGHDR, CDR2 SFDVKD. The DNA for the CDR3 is TGTGCCACCACAGGGCTCAGGGACAATGAGCAGTTCTTC. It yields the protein CATTGLRDNEQFF.

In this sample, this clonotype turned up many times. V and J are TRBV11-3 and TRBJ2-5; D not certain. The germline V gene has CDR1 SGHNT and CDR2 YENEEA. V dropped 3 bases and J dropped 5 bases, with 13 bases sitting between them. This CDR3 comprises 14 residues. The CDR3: CASSFSLKAETQYF. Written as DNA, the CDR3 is TGTGCCAGCAGCTTTTCCCTGAAGGCGGAGACCCAGTACTTC.

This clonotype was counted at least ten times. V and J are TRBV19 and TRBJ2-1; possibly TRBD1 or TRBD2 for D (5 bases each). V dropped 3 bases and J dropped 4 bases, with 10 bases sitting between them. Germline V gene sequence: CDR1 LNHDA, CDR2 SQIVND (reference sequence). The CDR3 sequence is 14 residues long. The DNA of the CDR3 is TGTGCCAGTAGTATGGGGCGGGCTTACAATGAGCAGTTCTTC. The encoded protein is CASSMGRAYNEQFF.

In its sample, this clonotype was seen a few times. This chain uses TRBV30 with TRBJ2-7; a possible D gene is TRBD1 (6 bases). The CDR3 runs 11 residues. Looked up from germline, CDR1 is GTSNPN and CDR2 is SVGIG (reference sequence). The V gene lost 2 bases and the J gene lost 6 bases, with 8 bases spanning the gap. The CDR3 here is CAWSPGVEQYF. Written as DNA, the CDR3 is TGTGCCTGGAGTCCAGGGGTCGAGCAGTACTTC.

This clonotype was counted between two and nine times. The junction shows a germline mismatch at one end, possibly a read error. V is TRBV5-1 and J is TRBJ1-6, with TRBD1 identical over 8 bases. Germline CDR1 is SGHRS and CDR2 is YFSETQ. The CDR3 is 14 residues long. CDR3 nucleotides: TGCGCCAGCAGCCAGGACAGGGTTGGTTCACTCCTCCACTTT. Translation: CASSQDRVGSLLHF.

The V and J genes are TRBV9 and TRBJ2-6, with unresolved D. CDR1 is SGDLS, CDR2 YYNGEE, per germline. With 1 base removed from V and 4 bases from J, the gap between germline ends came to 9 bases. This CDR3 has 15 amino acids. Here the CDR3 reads CASSVIVSGANVLTF. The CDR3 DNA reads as TGTGCCAGCAGCGTAATAGTTTCGGGGGCCAACGTCCTGACTTTC. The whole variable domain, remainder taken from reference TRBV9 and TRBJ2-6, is DSGVTQTPKHLITATGQRVTLRCSPRSGDLSVYWYQQSLDQGLQFLIQYYNGEERAKGNILERFSAQQFPDLHSELNLSSLELGDSALYFCASSVIVSGANVLTFGAGSRLTVL.

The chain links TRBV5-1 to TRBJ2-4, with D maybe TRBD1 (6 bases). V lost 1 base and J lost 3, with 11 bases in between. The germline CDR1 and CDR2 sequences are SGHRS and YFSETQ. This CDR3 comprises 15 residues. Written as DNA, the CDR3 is TGCGCCAGCAGCTTGACAGGGTGGGACAAAAACATTCAGTACTTC. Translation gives CASSLTGWDKNIQYF.

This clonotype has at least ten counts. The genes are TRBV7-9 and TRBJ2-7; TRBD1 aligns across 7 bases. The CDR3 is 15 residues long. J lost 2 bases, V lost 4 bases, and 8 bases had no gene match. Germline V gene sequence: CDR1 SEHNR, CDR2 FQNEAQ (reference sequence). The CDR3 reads CASSSYRDSTYEQYF. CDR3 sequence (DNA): TGTGCCAGCAGCTCCTACCGGGACAGCACCTACGAGCAGTACTTC.